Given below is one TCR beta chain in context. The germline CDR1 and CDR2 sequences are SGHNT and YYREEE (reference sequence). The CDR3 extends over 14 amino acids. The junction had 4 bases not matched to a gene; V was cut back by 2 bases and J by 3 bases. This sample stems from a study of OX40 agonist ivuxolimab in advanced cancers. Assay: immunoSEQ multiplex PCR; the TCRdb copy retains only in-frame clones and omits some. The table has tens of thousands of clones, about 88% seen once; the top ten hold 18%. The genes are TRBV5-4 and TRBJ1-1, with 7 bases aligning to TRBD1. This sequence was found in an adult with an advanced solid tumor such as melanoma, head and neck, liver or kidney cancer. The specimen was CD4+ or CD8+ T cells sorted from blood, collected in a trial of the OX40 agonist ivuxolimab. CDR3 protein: CASSLGGADTEAFF. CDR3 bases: TGTGCCAGCAGCTTAGGGGGCGCGGACACTGAAGCTTTCTTT.